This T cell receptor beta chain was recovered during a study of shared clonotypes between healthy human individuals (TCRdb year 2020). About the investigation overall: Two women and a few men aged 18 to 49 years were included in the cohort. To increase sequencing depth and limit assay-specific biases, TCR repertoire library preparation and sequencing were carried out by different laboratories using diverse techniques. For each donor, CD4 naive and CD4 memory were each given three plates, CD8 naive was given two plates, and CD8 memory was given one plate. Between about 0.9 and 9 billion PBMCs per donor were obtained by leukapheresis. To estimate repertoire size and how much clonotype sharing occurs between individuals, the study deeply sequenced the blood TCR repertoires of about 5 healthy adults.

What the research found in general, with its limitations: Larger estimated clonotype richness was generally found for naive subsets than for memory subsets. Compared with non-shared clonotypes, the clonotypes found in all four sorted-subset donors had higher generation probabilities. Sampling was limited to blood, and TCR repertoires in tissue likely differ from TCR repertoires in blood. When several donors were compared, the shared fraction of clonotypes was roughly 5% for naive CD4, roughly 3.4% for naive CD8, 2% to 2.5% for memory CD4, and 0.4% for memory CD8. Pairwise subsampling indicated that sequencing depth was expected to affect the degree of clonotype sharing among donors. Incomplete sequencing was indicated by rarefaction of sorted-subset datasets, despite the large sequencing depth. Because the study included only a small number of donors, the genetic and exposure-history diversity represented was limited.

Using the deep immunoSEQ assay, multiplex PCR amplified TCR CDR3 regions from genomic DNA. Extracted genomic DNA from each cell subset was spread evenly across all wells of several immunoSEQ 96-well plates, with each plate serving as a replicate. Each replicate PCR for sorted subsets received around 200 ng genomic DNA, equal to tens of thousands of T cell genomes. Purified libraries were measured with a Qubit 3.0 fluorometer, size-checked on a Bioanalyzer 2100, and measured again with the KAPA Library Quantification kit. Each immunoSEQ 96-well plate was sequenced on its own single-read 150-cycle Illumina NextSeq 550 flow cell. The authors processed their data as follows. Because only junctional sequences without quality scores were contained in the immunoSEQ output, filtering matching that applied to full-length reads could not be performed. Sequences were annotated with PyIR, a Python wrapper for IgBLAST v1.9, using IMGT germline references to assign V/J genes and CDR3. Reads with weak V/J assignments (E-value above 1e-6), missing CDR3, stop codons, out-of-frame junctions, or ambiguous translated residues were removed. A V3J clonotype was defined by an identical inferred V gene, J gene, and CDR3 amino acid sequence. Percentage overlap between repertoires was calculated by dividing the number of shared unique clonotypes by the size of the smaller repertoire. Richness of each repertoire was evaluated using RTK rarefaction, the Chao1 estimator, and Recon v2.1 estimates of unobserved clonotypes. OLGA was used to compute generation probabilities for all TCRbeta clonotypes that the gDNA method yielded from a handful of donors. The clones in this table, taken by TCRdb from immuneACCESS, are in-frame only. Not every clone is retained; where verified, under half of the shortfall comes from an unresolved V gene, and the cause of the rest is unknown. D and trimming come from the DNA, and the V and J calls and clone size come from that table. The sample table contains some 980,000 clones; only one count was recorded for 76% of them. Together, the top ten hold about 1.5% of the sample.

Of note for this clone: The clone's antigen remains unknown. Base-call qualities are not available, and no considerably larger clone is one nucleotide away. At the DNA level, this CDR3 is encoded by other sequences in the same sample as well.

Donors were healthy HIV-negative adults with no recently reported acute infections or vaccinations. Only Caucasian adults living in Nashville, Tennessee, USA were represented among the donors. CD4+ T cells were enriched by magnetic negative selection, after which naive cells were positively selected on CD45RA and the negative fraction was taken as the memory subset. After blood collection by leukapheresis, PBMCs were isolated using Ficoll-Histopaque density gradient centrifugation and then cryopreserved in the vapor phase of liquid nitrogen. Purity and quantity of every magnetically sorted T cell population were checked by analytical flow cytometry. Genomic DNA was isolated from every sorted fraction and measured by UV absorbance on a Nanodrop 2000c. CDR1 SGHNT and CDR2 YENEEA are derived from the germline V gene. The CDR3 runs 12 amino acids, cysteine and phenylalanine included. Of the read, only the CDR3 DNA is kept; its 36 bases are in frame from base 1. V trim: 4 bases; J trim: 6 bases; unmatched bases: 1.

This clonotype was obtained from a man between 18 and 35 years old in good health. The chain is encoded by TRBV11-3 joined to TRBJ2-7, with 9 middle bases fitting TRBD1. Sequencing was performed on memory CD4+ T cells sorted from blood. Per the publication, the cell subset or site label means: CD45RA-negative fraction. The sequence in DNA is TGTGCCAGCAGCTCGACAGGGGGCGAGCAGTACTTC. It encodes CASSSTGGEQYF. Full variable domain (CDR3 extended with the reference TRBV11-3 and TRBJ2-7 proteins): EAGVVQSPRYKIIEKKQPVAFWCNPISGHNTLYWYLQNLGQGPELLIRYENEEAVDDSQLPKDRFSAERLKGVDSTLKIQPAELGDSAVYLCASSSTGGEQYFGPGTRLTVT.